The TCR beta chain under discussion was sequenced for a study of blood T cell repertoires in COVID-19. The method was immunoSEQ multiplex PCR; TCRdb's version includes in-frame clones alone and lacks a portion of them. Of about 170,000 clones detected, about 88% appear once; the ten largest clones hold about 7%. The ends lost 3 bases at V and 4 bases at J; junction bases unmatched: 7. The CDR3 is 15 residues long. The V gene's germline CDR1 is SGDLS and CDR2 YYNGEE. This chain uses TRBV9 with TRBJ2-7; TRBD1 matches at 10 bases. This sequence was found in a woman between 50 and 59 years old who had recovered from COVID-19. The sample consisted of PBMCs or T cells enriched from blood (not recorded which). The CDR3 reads CASSAAGTGAYEQYF. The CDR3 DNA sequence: TGTGCCAGCAGCGCCGCCGGGACAGGGGCTTACGAGCAGTACTTC.